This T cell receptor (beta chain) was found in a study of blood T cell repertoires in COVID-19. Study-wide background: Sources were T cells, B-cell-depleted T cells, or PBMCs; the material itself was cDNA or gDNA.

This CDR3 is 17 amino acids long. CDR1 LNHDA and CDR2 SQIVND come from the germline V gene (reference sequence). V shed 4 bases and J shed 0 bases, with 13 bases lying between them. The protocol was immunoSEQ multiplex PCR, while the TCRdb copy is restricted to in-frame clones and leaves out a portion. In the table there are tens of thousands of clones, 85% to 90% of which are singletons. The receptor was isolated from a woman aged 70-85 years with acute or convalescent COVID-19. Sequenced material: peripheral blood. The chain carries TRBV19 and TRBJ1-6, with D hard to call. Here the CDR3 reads CASSTGIRSSYNSPLHF. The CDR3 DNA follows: TGTGCCAGTAGTACGGGTATCCGGAGCTCCTATAATTCACCCCTCCACTTT.